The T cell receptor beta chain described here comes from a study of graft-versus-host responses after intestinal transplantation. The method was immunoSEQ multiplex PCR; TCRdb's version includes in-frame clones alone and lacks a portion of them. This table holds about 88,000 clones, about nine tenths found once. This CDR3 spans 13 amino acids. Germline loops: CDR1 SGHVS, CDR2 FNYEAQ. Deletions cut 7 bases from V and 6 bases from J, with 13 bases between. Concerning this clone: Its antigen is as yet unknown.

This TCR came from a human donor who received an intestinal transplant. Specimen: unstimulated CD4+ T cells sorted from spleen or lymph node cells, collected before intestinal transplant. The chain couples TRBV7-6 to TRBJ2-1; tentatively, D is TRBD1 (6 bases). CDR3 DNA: TGTGCCAGCACCGAGAGGGGGTCCAATGAGCAGTTCTTC. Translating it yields CASTERGSNEQFF.